This record concerns one T cell receptor beta chain sequence. Its cognate antigen is unknown. This CDR3 has 14 amino acids. Germline V gene lookup returns CDR1 GTSNPN and CDR2 SVGIG (reference sequence). V was shortened by 2 bases and J by 4 bases, with 14 bases between the two germline ends. Before and after PD-1 blockade, biopsies were collected from the same primary tumor site. Genomic DNA template from tumor biopsies or peripheral blood, roughly 616 ng to 6,004 ng input. Profiling relied on immunoSEQ multiplex PCR, and the TCRdb table lists in-frame clones only, not all of them. The sample has roughly 3,700 clones, 65% to 70% seen once. The data were taken from a study of T cells in tumors after PD-1 blockade. Overall study results and limits: Peripheral recruitment is suggested, as some novel exhausted tumor clones were in pre-treatment blood.

The clonotype originates from a human donor with basal cell carcinoma. Source: tumor tissue, taken before anti-PD-1 treatment. The chain joins TRBV30 to TRBJ2-5; a possible D gene is TRBD2 (5 bases). The CDR3 region is CAWSPPPSGETQYF. Written as DNA, the CDR3 is TGTGCCTGGAGTCCCCCCCCAAGCGGAGAGACCCAGTACTTC. Variable domain in full (rest from reference TRBV30 and TRBJ2-5): SQTIHQWPATLVQPVGSPLSLECTVEGTSNPNLYWYRQAAGRGLQLLFYSVGIGQISSEVPQNLSASRPQDRQFILSSKKLLLSDSGFYLCAWSPPPSGETQYFGPGTRLLVL.